These 17 T cell receptor beta chains were all obtained from the same sample, sequenced in a study of breast tumors, draining lymph nodes, adjacent tissues. Breast cancer patients provided tissue from their axillary draining lymph nodes. MiXCR, applied by TCRdb to the multiplex PCR reads, yields one record per CDR3 protein. The table includes about 130,000 distinct CDR3 sequences, over 20% detected once. Sequencing input: axillary lymph node tissue. The receptors originated from a female donor with breast cancer. Some clones in this sample may be carry-over from other donors' samples.

Ten or more counts support this clonotype. The V and J genes are TRBV27 and TRBJ2-3; 7 bases are shared with TRBD1. The CDR3 spans 14 residues. V trimming: 5 bases; J trimming: 5 bases; junction bases outside the gene matches: 7. Germline CDR1 reads MNHEY; CDR2 reads SMNVEV (reference sequence). CDR3 amino acids: CASSRQGPKDTQYF. Written as DNA, the CDR3 is TGTGCCAGCAGTCGACAGGGTCCAAAAGATACGCAGTATTTT.

The chain uses TRBV29-1 and TRBJ1-1; D gene uncertain. Germline CDR1 SQVTM, CDR2 ANQGSEA. The CDR3 is made up of 12 amino acids. With 7 bases removed from V and 1 base from J, the gap between germline ends came to 10 bases. DNA for the CDR3: TGCAGCGGTAGAGAGGGGAACACTGAAGCTTTCTTT. Translation gives CSGREGNTEAFF.

This clonotype has a count of ten or more. This sequence joins TRBV2 and TRBJ2-2; 7 bases are a match to TRBD2. Germline assignment: CDR1 SNHLY and CDR2 FYNNEI. The CDR3 totals 16 residues. The V segment lost 5 bases and the J segment 2 bases; nucleotides outside the gene matches: 8. CDR3 nucleotide sequence: TGTGCCAGCAGTCCCCCGAGACTAGCTAACACCGGGGAGCTGTTTTTT. The encoded protein is CASSPPRLANTGELFF.

This clonotype was recorded at least ten times. The V and J genes are TRBV7-9 and TRBJ1-2; TRBD1 matches at 7 bases. Trimming removed 5 bases from V and 1 base from J; junction bases left unmatched: 7. Germline V gene data show CDR1 as SEHNR and CDR2 as FQNEAQ (reference sequence). The CDR3 runs 15 residues. CDR3 sequence reads: CASSKEGQLNYGYTF. The CDR3 region has the DNA TGTGCCAGCAGCAAAGAGGGACAGCTTAACTATGGCTACACCTTC.

Of note for this clonotype: A read error may explain this, as a much larger clone is one base away. The chain carries TRBV7-3 and TRBJ2-1, with 7 nucleotides matching TRBD2. CDR3 length: 15 amino acids. Germline V lookup: CDR1 SGHTA, CDR2 FQGTGA. DNA for the CDR3: TGTGCCAGCAGCTTCGGGGGGAGGGCCGGGAGTGAGCAGTCCTTC. Protein: CASSFGGRAGSEQSF. The full variable domain, its missing parts supplied by reference TRBV7-3 and TRBJ2-1, is GAGVSQTPSNKVTEKGKYVELRCDPISGHTALYWYRQSLGQGPEFLIYFQGTGAADDSGLPNDRFFAVRPEGSVSTLKIQRTERGDSAVYLCASSFGGRAGSEQSFGPGTRLTVL.

This clonotype was detected many times. The J gene is TRBJ2-5, the V gene TRBV7-9; the D is unclear. Germline lookup yields CDR1 SEHNR and CDR2 FQNEAQ (reference sequence). V was cut by 1 base and J by 5 bases, with 5 bases left in between. The CDR3 consists of 12 residues. CDR3 DNA sequence: TGTGCCAGCAGCTTAGGTATGGAGACCCAGTACTTC. It translates to CASSLGMETQYF.

This clonotype was counted a few times. The chain employs TRBV3-1 and TRBJ1-5; D not resolved. Trimming cost V 4 bases and J 2 bases, with 27 bases left between them. The CDR3 runs to 20 residues. Germline CDR1 is LGHDT and CDR2 is YNNKEL (reference sequence). The CDR3 sequence is CASSPSYLPAGVLGNQPQHF. CDR3 sequence (DNA): TGTGCCAGCAGCCCCAGTTACTTACCCGCAGGAGTTTTAGGCAATCAGCCCCAGCATTTT.

Ten or more counts support this clonotype. The chain carries TRBV20-1 and TRBJ2-1; D may be TRBD2 (6 bases). Trimming removed 5 bases at V and 2 bases at J, with 13 bases between. The CDR3 loop spans 14 amino acids. Germline V lookup: CDR1 DFQATT, CDR2 SNEGSKA (reference sequence). The CDR3 DNA sequence: TGCAGTGCTCTCGGGACTTCCGCCTACAATGAGCAGTTCTTC. Protein product: CSALGTSAYNEQFF.

For this clonotype: One end of the junction fails to match germline, which may point to a read error. J is TRBJ2-7 and V is TRBV30; either TRBD1 or TRBD2 may fit D (5 bases each). The CDR3 contains 16 residues. Germline CDR1 is GTSNPN and CDR2 is SVGIG (reference sequence). CDR3 sequence reads: CAWSVGGLDSNYEQHF. The CDR3 nucleotides read TGTGCCTGGAGTGTTGGGGGTCTCGACAGCAACTACGAGCAGCACTTC.

This clonotype appeared many times. V usage is TRBV20-1 and J usage is TRBJ1-3; D unclear. Trimming took 4 bases from V and 0 from J, leaving 10 bases between them. The CDR3 contains 14 residues. From germline, CDR1 is DFQATT and CDR2 SNEGSKA (reference sequence). The CDR3 sequence: CSAKRPDSGNTIYF. CDR3 DNA: TGCAGTGCTAAGCGTCCTGACTCTGGAAACACCATATATTTT.

This clonotype was seen ten or more times. The chain employs TRBV15 and TRBJ2-7, with D maybe TRBD1 (6 bases). CDR1 and CDR2 from the germline V gene are LNHNV and YYDKDF (reference sequence). V lost 3 bases and J lost 6, with 12 bases in between. CDR3 size: 13 residues. CDR3: CATSRDSTGEQYF. The CDR3 DNA is TGTGCCACCAGCAGGGACAGTACCGGCGAGCAGTACTTC.

This clonotype appeared many times. The V gene is TRBV7-8, the J gene TRBJ2-7, with 9 bases matching TRBD2. The J segment lost 2 bases and the V segment lost 5 bases, leaving 4 bases of the junction unmatched. CDR3 length: 14 amino acids. CDR1 is SGHVS and CDR2 is FQNEAQ in the germline V gene. In DNA, the CDR3 is TGTGCCAGCAGCCCTAGCGGGATAACCTACGAGCAGTACTTC. Amino acids: CASSPSGITYEQYF.

The V and J genes are TRBV27 and TRBJ2-1, with D uncertain. Germline CDR1 and CDR2: MNHEY and SMNVEV (reference sequence). This CDR3 is 10 amino acids long. V gave up 7 bases and J gave up 12 bases, with 10 bases separating them. The CDR3 DNA sequence: TGTGCCAGCATTAGACATGGGCAGTTCTTC. Protein: CASIRHGQFF.

This clonotype was recorded at least ten times. The genes are TRBV5-6 and TRBJ2-7; tentative D call: TRBD2 (6 bases). The germline V gene encodes CDR1 SGHDT and CDR2 YYEEEE. The CDR3 length is 12 residues. V lost 1 base and J lost 6, with 8 bases in between. The CDR3 loop is CASSLRGIEQYF. DNA for the CDR3: TGTGCCAGCAGCTTGCGGGGGATCGAGCAGTACTTC.

This clonotype was detected many times. V usage is TRBV7-9 and J usage is TRBJ2-1; D remains unclear. Trimming cost V 2 bases and J 6 bases, with 8 bases left between them. CDR3 length: 13 amino acids. In germline, CDR1 is SEHNR, CDR2 FQNEAQ (reference sequence). CDR3 amino acids: CASSLIASNEQFF. The CDR3 nucleotides read TGTGCCAGCAGCTTAATCGCCTCCAATGAGCAGTTCTTC.

Comments on this clonotype: A read error may explain this, as a much larger clone is one base away. The chain has TRBV3-1 and TRBJ2-7, with D tentatively TRBD2 (5 bases). The V and J ends lost 3 bases and 3 bases respectively, with 12 bases between them. Looked up from germline, CDR1 is LGHDT and CDR2 is YNNKEL (reference sequence). The CDR3 loop spans 14 amino acids. In nucleotides, the CDR3 is TGTGCCAGCAGCCATGGGGAGTCAGACTACGAGCAGTACTTC. Its protein product is CASSHGESDYEQYF.

This clonotype has more than one count but fewer than ten. This chain connects TRBV18 to TRBJ1-4; D call uncertain. V lost 0 bases to trimming and J lost 8 bases, with 13 bases between them. The CDR3 covers 15 residues. In germline, CDR1 is KGHSH, CDR2 LQKENI. The CDR3 nucleotides read TGTGCCAGCTCACCACCGGCAGCTACGGCGGAAAAACTGTTTTTT. Translating gives CASSPPAATAEKLFF. The full variable domain, with the rest looked up from reference TRBV18 and TRBJ1-4, is NAGVMQNPRHLVRRRGQEARLRCSPMKGHSHVYWYRQLPEEGLKFMVYLQKENIIDESGMPKERFSAEFPKEGPSILRIQQVVRGDSAAYFCASSPPAATAEKLFFGSGTQLSVL.